A selection of T cell receptor beta chains follows, all from one sample in a study of T cell responses to AZD1222 COVID-19 vaccine. Sequenced by immunoSEQ multiplex PCR; TCRdb stores in-frame clones only, minus some. In the table there are approximately 200,000 clones, 80% to 95% of which are singletons. Material: peripheral blood, obtained 28 days after the second AZD1222 dose. The receptors here all came from an adult who received the AZD1222 COVID-19 vaccine. CDR3s include the opening cysteine and the closing phenylalanine or tryptophan. The D gene is left open where the match is weak. For some rows the clone size is stated as once, few or many, or as a class when expanded; others skip it.

clone size,V gene,D gene,J gene,CDR3 protein,CDR3 DNA
-,TRBV28,-,TRBJ1-4,CASSSLDRLPGKLFF,TGTGCCAGCAGTTCCCTTGACAGGCTCCCAGGAAAACTGTTTTTT
-,TRBV25-1,-,TRBJ1-2,CASSEYRPTGALPYGYTF,TGTGCCAGCAGTGAATATCGGCCGACGGGGGCGCTTCCCTATGGCTACACCTTC
-,TRBV5-1,TRBD2,TRBJ2-5,CASNRLAGAGETQYF,TGCGCCAGCAACCGACTAGCGGGGGCCGGGGAGACCCAGTACTTC
-,TRBV9,-,TRBJ1-6,CASSVRGAAFNSPLHF,TGTGCCAGCAGCGTGAGGGGGGCAGCTTTTAATTCACCCCTCCACTTT
once,TRBV18,-,TRBJ2-1,CASSPSEGSYNEQFF,TGTGCCAGCTCACCCTCGGAGGGCTCCTACAATGAGCAGTTCTTC
-,TRBV5-1,-,TRBJ1-4,CASSPQDRRLTNEKLFF,TGCGCCAGCAGCCCCCAAGACAGGCGTTTAACTAATGAAAAACTGTTTTTT
-,TRBV9,TRBD1,TRBJ1-1,CASSMSGGGNTEAFF,TGTGCCAGCAGCATGTCAGGGGGAGGGAACACTGAAGCTTTCTTT
-,TRBV11-2,-,TRBJ2-4,CASSSISGTLAKNIQYF,TGTGCCAGCAGCTCTATTTCGGGGACGCTAGCCAAAAACATTCAGTACTTC
-,TRBV7-9,-,TRBJ2-2,CASSLTGATGELFF,TGTGCCAGCAGCTTAACGGGGGCAACCGGGGAGCTGTTTTTT
-,TRBV27,-,TRBJ1-4,CASSLITGGTEKLFF,TGTGCCAGCAGTTTAATAACAGGAGGTACTGAAAAACTGTTTTTT
-,TRBV29-1,-,TRBJ2-5,CSVWNQETQYF,TGCAGCGTTTGGAATCAAGAGACCCAGTACTTC
-,TRBV6-5,-,TRBJ1-4,CASSPQQGVEKLFF,TGTGCCAGCAGTCCCCAACAGGGTGTGGAGAAACTGTTTTTT
few,TRBV19,TRBD1,TRBJ1-6,CASNRGLDNSPLHF,TGTGCCAGTAACAGGGGGCTTGATAATTCACCCCTCCACTTT
once,TRBV6-5,TRBD2,TRBJ2-3,CASRRTSGDTDTQYF,TGTGCCAGCAGGCGGACTAGCGGGGACACAGATACGCAGTATTTT
once,TRBV9,-,TRBJ2-2,CASSVVGLGTGELFF,TGTGCCAGCAGCGTAGTGGGGTTGGGGACCGGGGAGCTGTTTTTT
-,TRBV7-8,-,TRBJ2-3,CASSHQGSKADTQYF,TGTGCCAGCAGCCACCAGGGGAGCAAGGCAGATACGCAGTATTTT
-,TRBV3-1/TRBV3-2,-,TRBJ1-6,CASSQPTGTNSPLHF,TGTGCCAGCAGCCAACCCACAGGGACTAATTCACCCCTCCACTTT
once,TRBV7-9,-,TRBJ1-1,CASSFQGNTEAFF,TGTGCCAGCAGCTTCCAGGGGAACACTGAAGCTTTCTTT
-,TRBV7-3,-,TRBJ1-4,CASSLGSGRNEKLFF,TGTGCCAGCAGCTTAGGGTCAGGGAGGAATGAAAAACTGTTTTTT
-,TRBV7-6,-,TRBJ2-3,CASSLARGRDTQYF,TGTGCCAGCAGCTTAGCACGGGGGAGGGATACGCAGTATTTT
-,TRBV6-5,-,TRBJ1-3,CASRRGVSGNTIYF,TGTGCCAGCAGGAGAGGGGTCTCTGGAAACACCATATATTTT
-,TRBV27,-,TRBJ1-2,CASTTDSNYGYTF,TGTGCCAGCACTACGGACAGTAACTATGGCTACACCTTC
-,TRBV7-3,TRBD2,TRBJ2-3,CASSLFGGGPTIDTQYF,TGTGCCAGCAGCTTATTCGGGGGGGGCCCCACCATAGATACGCAGTATTTT
-,TRBV5-4,TRBD1,TRBJ1-3,CASSLGGQVGGNTIYF,TGTGCCAGCAGCTTGGGAGGACAGGTTGGAGGAAACACCATATATTTT
once,TRBV5-4,TRBD1,TRBJ1-6,CASSKNSGQDSPLHF,TGTGCCAGCAGCAAAAACTCCGGACAGGACTCACCCCTCCACTTT
-,TRBV2,TRBD2,TRBJ2-7,CASSEASGDFYEQYF,TGTGCCAGCAGTGAAGCTAGCGGGGACTTCTACGAGCAGTACTTC
-,TRBV6-1,-,TRBJ2-1,CASSELQGRGRNEQFF,TGTGCCAGCAGTGAACTCCAGGGGAGAGGTCGCAATGAGCAGTTCTTC
-,TRBV20-1,-,TRBJ2-5,CSASPGETQYF,TGCAGTGCTAGTCCCGGGGAGACCCAGTACTTC
once,TRBV6-1,-,TRBJ1-4,CASSERTVGRSNEKLFF,TGTGCCAGCAGTGAAAGGACAGTTGGCAGGTCTAATGAAAAACTGTTTTTT
-,TRBV29-1,-,TRBJ1-1,CSVCRRLNTEAFF,TGCAGCGTTTGCCGACGGCTGAACACTGAAGCTTTCTTT
-,TRBV6-1,-,TRBJ1-2,CASSEGAILSSNYGYTF,TGTGCCAGCAGTGAGGGTGCGATTCTCTCGTCTAACTATGGCTACACCTTC
-,TRBV27,-,TRBJ1-1,CASSLTGRTEAFF,TGTGCCAGCAGTCTGACAGGTAGGACTGAAGCTTTCTTT
-,TRBV10-2,-,TRBJ1-5,CASSESGGTANQPQHF,TGCGCCAGCAGTGAGTCGGGCGGGACGGCTAATCAGCCCCAGCATTTT
-,TRBV7-9,-,TRBJ1-2,CASSPLAGVDGYTF,TGTGCCAGCAGCCCGCTTGCGGGGGTCGATGGCTACACCTTC
few,TRBV5-1,TRBD1,TRBJ1-6,CASSLGGRTGNSPLHF,TGCGCCAGCAGCTTGGGGGGGCGGACAGGGAATTCACCCCTCCACTTT
-,TRBV21-1,-,TRBJ1-1,CGESSQNTEAFF,TGTGGCGAAAGCAGCCAAAACACTGAAGCTTTCTTT
-,TRBV3-1/TRBV3-2,-,TRBJ1-5,CASSQGGLAPSGQPQHF,TGTGCCAGCAGCCAGGGCGGGTTAGCACCTTCGGGTCAGCCCCAGCATTTT
-,TRBV30,-,TRBJ1-2,CAWTGQGPGGYTF,TGTGCCTGGACGGGTCAGGGGCCGGGTGGCTACACCTTC
-,TRBV21-1,-,TRBJ1-4,CASSKAVAGPKEKLFF,TGTGCCAGCAGCAAAGCGGTGGCGGGTCCTAAGGAAAAACTGTTTTTT
-,TRBV5-8,-,TRBJ2-1,CASSWAEQFF,TGTGCCAGCAGCTGGGCTGAGCAGTTCTTC
-,TRBV30,-,TRBJ1-3,CAWSRAGGNTIYF,TGTGCCTGGTCCAGGGCGGGAGGAAACACCATATATTTT
-,TRBV29-1,-,TRBJ1-1,CSVEEVNF,TGCAGCGTTGAAGAAGTCAACTTT
once,TRBV2,-,TRBJ1-2,CASSELWDYGYTF,TGTGCCAGCAGTGAATTGTGGGACTATGGCTACACCTTC
-,TRBV27,-,TRBJ1-6,CASRTLPGADSPLHF,TGTGCCAGCAGGACTCTTCCAGGGGCTGATTCACCCCTCCACTTT
-,TRBV2,TRBD2,TRBJ2-7,CASSVLERGLGKQYF,TGTGCCAGCAGTGTTCTCGAGCGGGGGTTGGGGAAGCAGTACTTC
-,TRBV2,-,TRBJ1-2,CASSEALREGYYGYTF,TGTGCCAGCAGTGAAGCGCTACGGGAGGGGTACTATGGCTACACCTTC